These T cell receptor beta chains were read from a single sample in a study of T-cell reconstitution after alpha-beta-depleted transplantation in children. One entry per CDR3 protein results from TCRdb running MiXCR on the PCR reads. In the table there are around 480,000 distinct CDR3 sequences, around a third of which are singletons. The source material was PBMCs from the stem cell graft donor, sampled from the stem cell graft. These receptors were obtained from a human donor who donated a stem cell graft to a child with aplastic anemia. Each CDR3 is given without its conserved first and last residue. Each record gives: clone size, V gene, D gene, CDR3 protein. The D gene is left open where the match is weak. Size tells how often a clone was seen (once, few, many) or the class of an expanded clone, and some rows leave it out.

>NA|TRBV29-1|NA
SAWGAGARYEQY
>NA|TRBV6-2/TRBV6-3|NA
ASSSPTTTPYEQY
>few|TRBV4-3|TRBD1
ASSQELGQVHEQY
>few|TRBV6-2/TRBV6-3|NA
ASSYRDTQY
>NA|TRBV18|NA
ASSPQVQETQY
>NA|TRBV6-1|NA
ASSVDSINEQF
>once|TRBV7-2|NA
ASSGGLALETQY
>NA|TRBV5-1|TRBD1
ASSLGDRGPGTEAF
>large|TRBV13|NA
ASSLEGSAHIQY
>NA|TRBV7-2|TRBD2
ASSPGLAGASEQY
>NA|TRBV4-3|NA
ASSQERGMNTEAF
>NA|TRBV20-1|TRBD2
SARALAGTGIGELF
>few|TRBV5-5|NA
ASSLGLDRLYGYT
>few|TRBV7-8|NA
ASSLVRPGMHNEQF
>NA|TRBV12-3/TRBV12-4|NA
ASSLVGSAQY
>NA|TRBV4-1|NA
ASSQLGGEQF
>NA|TRBV19|TRBD1
ASSIRDRGGSTGELF
>NA|TRBV18|TRBD1
ASSRGQGAQEKLF
>NA|TRBV9|NA
ASGPRPMGGNSPLH
>NA|TRBV14|NA
ASSPSGPGELF
>few|TRBV6-2/TRBV6-3|TRBD1
ASSYSIFGTGPLDEQF
>NA|TRBV4-3|TRBD2
ASSQDRTGGPYNEQF
>few|TRBV20-1|NA
SARDGGPGDTQY
>NA|TRBV18|NA
ASSRLEGNYGYT
>NA|TRBV6-2/TRBV6-3|TRBD1
ASSYPGQMVQGNQPQH
>NA|TRBV29-1|NA
SVEEAGRTEAF
>NA|TRBV5-1|TRBD2
ASSPHVASGSYEQY
>NA|TRBV29-1|TRBD2
SVGLTSGSNNEQF
>few|TRBV29-1|NA
SGGGNTGELF
>NA|TRBV7-8|TRBD2
ASSLLGRAYEQY
>NA|TRBV12-3/TRBV12-4|TRBD1
ASSFGQGQPQH
>few|TRBV20-1|NA
SAITGAHTEAF
>NA|TRBV20-1|NA
SARGPSNSPLH
>NA|TRBV7-2|NA
ASSLNTGKPNNEQF
>few|TRBV12-3/TRBV12-4|TRBD1
ASSLGQVGDEQF
>NA|TRBV15|NA
ATSRPGGTGKNEAF
>few|TRBV4-2|TRBD1
ASSQGDSGKETQY
>NA|TRBV9|NA
ASSSGPILTQY
>many|TRBV6-5|NA
ASSYRSSYEQY
>NA|TRBV7-9|NA
ASSLEPGASGNTIY
>NA|TRBV12-3/TRBV12-4|TRBD2
ASSHGKGLLAKNIQY
>many|TRBV5-1|TRBD1
ASSSGTGMKSEQY
>NA|TRBV10-3|NA
AISVRGSEVEAF
>NA|TRBV5-5|TRBD1
ASSLNRGVPDTQY
>once|TRBV5-1|NA
ASSPAGDSNQPQH
>few|TRBV11-2|TRBD2
ASSLLAANNEQF
>NA|TRBV12-3/TRBV12-4|NA
ASSSTGATYEQY
>NA|TRBV27|TRBD2
ASSLASGGYEQY
>many|TRBV12-3/TRBV12-4|NA
ASSPLGYGYT